The T cell receptor beta chain under discussion was sequenced for a study of OX40 agonist ivuxolimab in advanced cancers. General study findings and limits: Some of the nonresponding patients also showed low levels of normalized T-cell clonal expansion. On average, a greater number of expanded clones characterised CD8+ T cells relative to CD4+.

Patients were ruled out by autoimmune disease history or systemic immunosuppression. Samples were taken at baseline and on day 1 of cycles 4 and 7. Libraries were prepared by immunoSEQ multiplex PCR; TCRdb keeps only in-frame clonotypes and omits some of them. The sample shows about 59,000 clones, roughly 86% of them seen only once. Comment on this clone: Antigen: not known.

The sample here was CD4+ or CD8+ T cells sorted from blood, taken in a trial of the OX40 agonist ivuxolimab. This receptor was obtained from an adult with an advanced solid tumor such as melanoma, head and neck, liver or kidney cancer.

This CDR3 reads CASSLEQLAKNIQYF. DNA for the CDR3: TGTGCCAGCAGTTTAGAGCAGCTAGCCAAAAACATTCAGTACTTC. The chain carries TRBV28 and TRBJ2-4; D unclear. The CDR3 covers 15 residues. Germline CDR1 reads MDHEN; CDR2 reads SYDVKM. Trimming took off 2 bases at V and 0 bases at J, with 8 bases between the two ends.